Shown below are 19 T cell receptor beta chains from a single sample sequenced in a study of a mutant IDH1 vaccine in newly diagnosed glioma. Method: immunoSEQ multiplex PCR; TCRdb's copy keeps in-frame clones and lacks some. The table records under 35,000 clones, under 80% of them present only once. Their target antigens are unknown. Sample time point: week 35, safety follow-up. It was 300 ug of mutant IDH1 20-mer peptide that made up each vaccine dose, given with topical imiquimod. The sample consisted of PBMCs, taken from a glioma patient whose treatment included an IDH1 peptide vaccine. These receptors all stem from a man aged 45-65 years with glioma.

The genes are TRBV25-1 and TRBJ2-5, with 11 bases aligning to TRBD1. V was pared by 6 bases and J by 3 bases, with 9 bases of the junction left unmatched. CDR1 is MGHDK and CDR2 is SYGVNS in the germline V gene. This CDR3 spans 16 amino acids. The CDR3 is CASSLGTGGIKETQYF. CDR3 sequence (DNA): TGTGCCAGCAGCCTCGGGACAGGGGGAATTAAAGAGACCCAGTACTTC. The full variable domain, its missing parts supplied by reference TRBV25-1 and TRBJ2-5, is EADIYQTPRYLVIGTGKKITLECSQTMGHDKMYWYQQDPGMELHLIHYSYGVNSTEKGDLSSESTVSRIRTEHFPLTLESARPSHTSQYLCASSLGTGGIKETQYFGPGTRLLVL.

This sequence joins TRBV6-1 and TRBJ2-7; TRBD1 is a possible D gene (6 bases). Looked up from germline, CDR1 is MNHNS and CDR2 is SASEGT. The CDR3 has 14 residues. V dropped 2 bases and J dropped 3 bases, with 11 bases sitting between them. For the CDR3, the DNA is TGTGCCAGCAGTGAACAGGGGACCCTCTACGAGCAGTACTTC. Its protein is CASSEQGTLYEQYF.

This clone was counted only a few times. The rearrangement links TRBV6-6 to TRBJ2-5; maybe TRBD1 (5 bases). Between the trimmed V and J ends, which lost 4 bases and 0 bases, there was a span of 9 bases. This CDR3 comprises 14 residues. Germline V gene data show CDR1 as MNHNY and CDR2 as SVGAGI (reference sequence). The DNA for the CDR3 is TGTGCCAGCAGTTGGACAACCGACCAAGAGACCCAGTACTTC. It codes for CASSWTTDQETQYF.

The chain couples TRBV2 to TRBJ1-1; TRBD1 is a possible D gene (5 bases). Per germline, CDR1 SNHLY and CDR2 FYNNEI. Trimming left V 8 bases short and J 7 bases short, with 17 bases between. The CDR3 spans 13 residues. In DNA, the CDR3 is TGTGCCAGCGGGGCGGATGGTTTTATTGAAGCTTTCTTT. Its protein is CASGADGFIEAFF.

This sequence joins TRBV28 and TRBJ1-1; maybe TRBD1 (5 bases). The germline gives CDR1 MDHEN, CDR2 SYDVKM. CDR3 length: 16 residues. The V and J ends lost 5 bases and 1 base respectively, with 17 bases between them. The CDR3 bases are TGTGCCAGCAGTCTACGGTTTGCGAGGGGGAACACTGAAGCTTTCTTT. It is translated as CASSLRFARGNTEAFF.

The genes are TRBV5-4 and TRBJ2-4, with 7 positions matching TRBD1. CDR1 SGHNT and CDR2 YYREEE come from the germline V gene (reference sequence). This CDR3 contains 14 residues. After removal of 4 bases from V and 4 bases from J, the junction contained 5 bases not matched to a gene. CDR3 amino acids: CASSTGTEKNIQYF. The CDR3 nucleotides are TGTGCCAGCAGCACCGGGACAGAGAAAAACATTCAGTACTTC.

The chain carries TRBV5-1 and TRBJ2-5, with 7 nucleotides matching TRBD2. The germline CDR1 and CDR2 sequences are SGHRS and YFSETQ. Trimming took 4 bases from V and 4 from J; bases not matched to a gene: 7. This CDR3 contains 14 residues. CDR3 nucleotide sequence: TGCGCCAGCAGCACCAGCGGGGAGGGAGAGACCCAGTACTTC. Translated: CASSTSGEGETQYF.

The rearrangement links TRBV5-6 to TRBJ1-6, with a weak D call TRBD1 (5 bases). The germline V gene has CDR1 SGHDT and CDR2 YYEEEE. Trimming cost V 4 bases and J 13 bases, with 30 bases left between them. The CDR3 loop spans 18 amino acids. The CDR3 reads CASSLTQNRLTGRPPLHF. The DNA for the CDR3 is TGTGCCAGCAGCCTGACCCAGAACAGGCTCACCGGACGACCCCCCCTCCACTTT.

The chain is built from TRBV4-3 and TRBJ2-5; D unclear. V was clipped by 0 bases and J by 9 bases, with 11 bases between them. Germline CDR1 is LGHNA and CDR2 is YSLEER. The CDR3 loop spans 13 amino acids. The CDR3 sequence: CASSQELAGSQYF. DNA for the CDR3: TGCGCCAGCAGCCAAGAACTGGCCGGTTCCCAGTACTTC.

The CDR3 DNA is TGTGCCAGCAGTTTAGTGGCAGATTATAGCAATCAGCCCCAGCATTTT. This gives the protein CASSLVADYSNQPQHF. This rearrangement joins TRBV28 to TRBJ1-5; D call uncertain. The V gene's germline CDR1 is MDHEN and CDR2 SYDVKM. Trimming left V 2 bases short and J 0 bases short, with 11 bases between. The CDR3 length is 16 residues. The variable domain in full, completed from reference TRBV28 and TRBJ1-5, reads DVKVTQSSRYLVKRTGEKVFLECVQDMDHENMFWYRQDPGLGLRLIYFSYDVKMKEKGDIPEGYSVSREKKERFSLILESASTNQTSMYLCASSLVADYSNQPQHFGDGTRLSIL.

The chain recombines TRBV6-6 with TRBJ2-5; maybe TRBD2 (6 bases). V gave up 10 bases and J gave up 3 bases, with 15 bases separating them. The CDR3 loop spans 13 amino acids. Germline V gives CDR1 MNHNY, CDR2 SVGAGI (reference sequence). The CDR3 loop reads CAIRWGDEETQYF. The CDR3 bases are TGTGCCATTAGGTGGGGGGATGAAGAGACCCAGTACTTC.

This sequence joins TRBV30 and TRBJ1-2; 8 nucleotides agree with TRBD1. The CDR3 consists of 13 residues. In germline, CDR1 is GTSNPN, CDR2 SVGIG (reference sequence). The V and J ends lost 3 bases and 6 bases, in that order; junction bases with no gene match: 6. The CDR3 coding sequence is TGTGCCTGGAGCGCGGACAGGGCCCATGGCTACACCTTC. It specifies CAWSADRAHGYTF. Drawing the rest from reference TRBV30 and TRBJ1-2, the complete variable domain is SQTIHQWPATLVQPVGSPLSLECTVEGTSNPNLYWYRQAAGRGLQLLFYSVGIGQISSEVPQNLSASRPQDRQFILSSKKLLLSDSGFYLCAWSADRAHGYTFGSGTRLTVV.

The CDR3 nucleotides read TGTGCCAGCAGTTACGGGGCTAGCACAGATACGCAGTATTTT. This gives the protein CASSYGASTDTQYF. The chain is built from TRBV6-5 and TRBJ2-3; perhaps TRBD1 as D (5 bases). This CDR3 has 14 residues. Germline CDR1 and CDR2: MNHEY and SVGAGI. Trimming took 2 bases from V and 0 from J, leaving 6 bases between them.

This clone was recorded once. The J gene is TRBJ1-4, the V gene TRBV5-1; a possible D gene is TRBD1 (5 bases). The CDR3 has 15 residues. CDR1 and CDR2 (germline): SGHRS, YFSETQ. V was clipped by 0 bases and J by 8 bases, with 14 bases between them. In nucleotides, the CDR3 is TGCGCCAGCAGCTTGGCCGGGGCAGGGAGCGAAAAACTGTTTTTT. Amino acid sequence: CASSLAGAGSEKLFF.

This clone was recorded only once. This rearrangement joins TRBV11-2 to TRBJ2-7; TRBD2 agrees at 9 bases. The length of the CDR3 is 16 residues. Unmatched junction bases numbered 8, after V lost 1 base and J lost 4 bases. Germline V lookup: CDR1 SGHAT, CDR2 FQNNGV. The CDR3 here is CASSLVLSGGKYEQYF. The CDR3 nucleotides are TGTGCCAGCAGCTTAGTCCTGAGCGGGGGGAAATACGAGCAGTACTTC.

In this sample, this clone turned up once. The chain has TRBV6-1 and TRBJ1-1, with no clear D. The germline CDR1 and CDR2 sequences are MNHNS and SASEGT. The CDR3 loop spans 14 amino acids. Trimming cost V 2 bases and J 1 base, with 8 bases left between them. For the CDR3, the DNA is TGTGCCAGCAGTGAAATGGGTCAGAACACTGAAGCTTTCTTT. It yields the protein CASSEMGQNTEAFF.

The CDR3 loop reads CSALGGQNYGYTF. CDR3 coding DNA: TGCAGCGCCCTAGGTGGACAAAACTATGGCTACACCTTC. J is TRBJ1-2 and V is TRBV29-1; the D gene is possibly TRBD1 (5 bases). With 7 bases removed from V and 2 bases from J, the gap between germline ends came to 14 bases. This CDR3 contains 13 residues. The germline CDR1 and CDR2 sequences are SQVTM and ANQGSEA.

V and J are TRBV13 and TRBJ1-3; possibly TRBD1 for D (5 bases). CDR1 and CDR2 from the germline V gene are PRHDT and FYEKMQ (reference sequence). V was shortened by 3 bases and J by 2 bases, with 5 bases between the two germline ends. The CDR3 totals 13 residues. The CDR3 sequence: CASSLDTGNTIYF. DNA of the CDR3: TGTGCCAGCAGCTTGGACACTGGAAACACCATATATTTT.

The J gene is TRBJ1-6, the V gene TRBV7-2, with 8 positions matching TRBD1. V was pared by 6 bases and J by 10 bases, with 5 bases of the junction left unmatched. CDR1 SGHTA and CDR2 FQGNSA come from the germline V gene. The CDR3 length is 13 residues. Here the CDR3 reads CASSGQGDSPLHF. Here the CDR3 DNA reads TGTGCCAGCAGTGGACAGGGTGACTCACCCCTCCACTTT.